The sequence of this TCR beta chain was determined in a study of blood T cell repertoires in COVID-19. The wider study: Sample material is recorded as cDNA or gDNA derived from T cells, B-cell-depleted T cells, or PBMCs.

The germline gives CDR1 SNHLY, CDR2 FYNNEI. Trimming left V 7 bases short and J 1 base short, with 11 bases between. The CDR3 sequence is 13 residues long. Methods used by the authors: How many nucleated cells were present was estimated from reference gene primer amplification. Produced via immunoSEQ multiplex PCR; TCRdb's table is partial and in-frame only. V and J calls and clone size are copied from that table; D and trimming were computed from the DNA. The sample holds approximately 290,000 clones, about 90% seen once. V and J are TRBV2 and TRBJ2-7, with D hard to call. This sequence was found in a man in his late teens or twenties with active or convalescent COVID-19. Source material: peripheral blood. DNA of the CDR3: TGTGCCAGCAAGTCAATGAGTTCCTACGAGCAGTACTTC. As protein: CASKSMSSYEQYF. Supplemented by reference TRBV2 and TRBJ2-7, the full variable domain reads EPEVTQTPSHQVTQMGQEVILRCVPISNHLYFYWYRQILGQKVEFLVSFYNNEISEKSEIFDDQFSVERPDGSNFTLKIRSTKLEDSAMYFCASKSMSSYEQYFGPGTRLTVT.